Shown below are 27 T cell receptor beta chains from a single sample sequenced in a study of T-cell reconstitution after alpha-beta-depleted transplantation in children. Library preparation (for TCRbeta) was performed with unique molecular identifiers. TCRdb recomputed calls from the PCR reads with MiXCR, one row per CDR3 protein. In the table there are about 410,000 distinct CDR3 sequences, roughly 20% of which are singletons. The sample in question was PBMCs from the stem cell graft donor, obtained from the stem cell graft. The receptors here all came from a human donor who donated a stem cell graft to a child with acute myeloid leukemia.

This clonotype was seen ten or more times. The chain uses TRBV10-3 and TRBJ2-7; TRBD2 matches at 10 bases. Germline CDR1 ENHRY, CDR2 SYGVKD. CDR3 length equals 17 residues. With V trimmed by 0 bases and J by 0 bases, 5 bases remained unmatched. CDR3 coding DNA: TGTGCCATCAGTGAGTCTCTAGCGGGAGACCACTCCTACGAGCAGTACTTC. Translating gives CAISESLAGDHSYEQYF.

This clonotype was seen ten or more times. J is TRBJ2-3 and V is TRBV12-3 or TRBV12-4; TRBD2 matches at 9 bases. After removal of 1 base from V and 0 bases from J, the junction contained 5 bases not matched to a gene. The CDR3 covers 17 residues. The CDR3 DNA is TGTGCCAGCAGTTTAGGAGGGGCGGGAGGGAGCACAGATACGCAGTATTTT. Protein: CASSLGGAGGSTDTQYF.

The rearrangement links TRBV12-3 or TRBV12-4 to TRBJ2-7; no definite D call. V was trimmed by 3 bases and J by 2 bases, leaving 11 bases between them. The CDR3 consists of 14 residues. CDR3 amino acids: CASSLGRETYEQYF. As DNA, the CDR3 is TGTGCCAGCAGTTTGGGTAGGGAAACCTACGAGCAGTACTTC.

The chain couples TRBV7-9 to TRBJ2-5; D is perhaps TRBD2 (5 bases). The germline V gene encodes CDR1 SEHNR and CDR2 FQNEAQ (reference sequence). V lost 5 bases and J lost 3, with 13 bases in between. The CDR3 contains 14 residues. The CDR3 region has the DNA TGTGCCAGCAGCAAAAGGACTGCCAAAGAGACCCAGTACTTC. This translates into CASSKRTAKETQYF.

At least ten counts were recorded for this clonotype. This chain links TRBV20-1 with TRBJ2-1, with 9 bases aligning to TRBD1. This CDR3 is 15 amino acids long. V dropped 6 bases and J dropped 2; count of bases not matched to a gene: 8. Per the germline V gene, CDR1 is DFQATT and CDR2 is SNEGSKA (reference sequence). CDR3 amino acids: CSATDRQGAYNEQFF. The CDR3 coding sequence is TGCAGTGCGACTGACCGACAGGGGGCCTACAATGAGCAGTTCTTC.

J is TRBJ1-1 and V is TRBV12-3 or TRBV12-4, with D unclear. The CDR3 loop spans 15 amino acids. V was trimmed by 0 bases and J by 4 bases, leaving 12 bases between them. CDR3 in DNA: TGTGCCAGCAGTTTAGCGCTCGTAGGGCTCACTGAAGCTTTCTTT. Amino acids: CASSLALVGLTEAFF.

The V gene is TRBV9, the J gene TRBJ1-2, with 7 bases aligning to TRBD1. The CDR3 runs 16 residues. Losses at the gene ends were 3 bases for V and 4 bases for J; bases not matched to a gene: 12. The V gene's germline CDR1 is SGDLS and CDR2 YYNGEE. Written as DNA, the CDR3 is TGTGCCAGCAGCGAGGGCCCCACAGGGGCGGTCTATGGCTACACCTTC. This encodes CASSEGPTGAVYGYTF.

Ten or more counts support this clonotype. The chain joins TRBV29-1 to TRBJ2-5; TRBD1 aligns across 9 bases. The CDR3 has 18 residues. CDR1 SQVTM and CDR2 ANQGSEA come from the germline V gene. V lost 2 bases to trimming and J lost 0 bases; unmatched junction nucleotides: 13. CDR3 in DNA: TGCAGCGTTGAATCGACAGGGGGGGAGGCAACGTACCAAGAGACCCAGTACTTC. Residues: CSVESTGGEATYQETQYF.

In its sample, this clonotype was seen a few times. V gene TRBV12-3 or TRBV12-4 combines with J gene TRBJ2-1; maybe TRBD1 (7 bases). This CDR3 region has 13 residues. The ends were cut back, 5 bases at V and 12 bases at J, with 17 bases in the middle. CDR3 bases: TGTGCCAGCAGTGCGACAGGGAGGAGCGCGCAGTTCTTC. It specifies CASSATGRSAQFF.

This clonotype occurred a few times. The genes are TRBV12-3 or TRBV12-4 and TRBJ2-2; D perhaps matches TRBD2 (5 bases). The V end lost 0 bases, the J end lost 4 bases, and 9 bases lay between the germline ends. The CDR3 covers 15 residues. The CDR3, as DNA: TGTGCCAGCAGTTTAGCCCTCCGGGGCACCGGGGAGCTGTTTTTT. This gives the protein CASSLALRGTGELFF.

Ten or more counts support this clonotype. The gene calls are TRBV4-3 and TRBJ2-3, with D uncertain. V was pared by 5 bases and J by 2 bases, with 14 bases between. Germline CDR1 reads LGHNA; CDR2 reads YSLEER. This CDR3 is 15 amino acids long. CDR3 sequence (DNA): TGCGCCAGCAGCGAATACACCAGATTCACAGATACGCAGTATTTT. It is translated as CASSEYTRFTDTQYF.

The genes are TRBV5-1 and TRBJ2-7; 12 nucleotides match TRBD1. Germline lookup yields CDR1 SGHRS and CDR2 YFSETQ. Trimming removed 3 bases from V and 5 bases from J; junction bases left unmatched: 3. CDR3 length equals 14 residues. CDR3 coding DNA: TGCGCCAGCAGCTGGGGGACAGGGGGCCACGAGCAGTACTTC. As protein: CASSWGTGGHEQYF.

This chain joins TRBV15 and TRBJ2-2; D possibly corresponds to TRBD2 (5 bases). The germline V gene has CDR1 LNHNV and CDR2 YYDKDF (reference sequence). The CDR3 loop spans 14 amino acids. The V end was cut by 2 bases, the J end by 6 bases, with 10 bases between. The CDR3 DNA reads TGTGCCACCAGCAGAAAACGGGATCCCGGGGAGCTGTTTTTT. Its translation is CATSRKRDPGELFF.

V is TRBV4-2 and J is TRBJ2-5, with a possible D match to TRBD1 (6 bases). Trimming pared 1 base from V and 0 bases from J, leaving 9 bases between. Germline V lookup: CDR1 LGHNA, CDR2 YNFKEQ. This CDR3 is built from 15 residues. The CDR3 protein is CASSQGQVHQETQYF. CDR3 DNA: TGTGCCAGCAGCCAAGGACAGGTCCACCAAGAGACCCAGTACTTC.

This clonotype appeared a few times. The V call is TRBV27, the J call TRBJ2-1; tentative D call: TRBD1 (6 bases). The CDR3 is made up of 15 amino acids. The germline CDR1 and CDR2 sequences are MNHEY and SMNVEV (reference sequence). Between the trimmed V and J ends, which lost 3 bases and 3 bases, there was a span of 12 bases. The CDR3 reads CASSFGDRLYNEQFF. CDR3 bases: TGTGCCAGCAGTTTTGGAGACAGGCTCTACAATGAGCAGTTCTTC.

This clonotype occurred many times. The chain joins TRBV12-3 or TRBV12-4 to TRBJ2-2; D may be TRBD1 or TRBD2 (5 bases each). V lost 5 bases and J 5 bases, leaving 15 bases between the germline ends. The CDR3 totals 15 residues. In nucleotides, the CDR3 is TGTGCCAGCAGTACCGGGACGGTCACGACCGGGGAGCTGTTTTTT. Translating it yields CASSTGTVTTGELFF.

This clonotype has just a few counts. The chain has TRBV12-3 or TRBV12-4 and TRBJ1-1; D is unclear. The CDR3 loop spans 11 amino acids. V was trimmed by 3 bases and J by 11 bases, leaving 10 bases between them. CDR3 DNA: TGTGCCAGCAGTTTCGGGTACGGGGCTTTCTTT. The encoded protein is CASSFGYGAFF.

This clonotype came up many times. The chain carries TRBV6-2 or TRBV6-3 and TRBJ1-5; D is undetermined. The CDR3 runs to 16 residues. In germline, CDR1 is MNHEY, CDR2 SVGEGT. The V gene lost 3 bases and the J gene lost 3 bases, with 15 bases spanning the gap. As DNA, the CDR3 is TGTGCCAGCAGTTATAGCCCGGCCAGACTCAATCAGCCCCAGCATTTT. Translated: CASSYSPARLNQPQHF.

V and J are TRBV5-5 and TRBJ2-6; D may be TRBD1 or TRBD2 (5 bases each). Trimming stripped 3 bases from V and 0 bases from J, with 13 bases between. There are 17 residues in the CDR3. CDR1 SGHKS and CDR2 YYEKEE come from the germline V gene (reference sequence). This CDR3 reads CASSSGTGSSGANVLTF. CDR3 sequence (DNA): TGTGCCAGCAGCTCGGGGACGGGAAGCTCTGGGGCCAACGTCCTGACTTTC.

The chain couples TRBV12-3 or TRBV12-4 to TRBJ2-1; D is undetermined. The V gene lost 5 bases and the J gene lost 0 bases, with 11 bases spanning the gap. CDR3 length: 15 amino acids. The CDR3 sequence is CASSRDTLSYNEQFF. The DNA for the CDR3 is TGTGCCAGCAGTCGTGACACCCTCTCCTACAATGAGCAGTTCTTC.

This clonotype was picked up many times. This chain connects TRBV20-1 to TRBJ2-1; maybe TRBD2 (6 bases). The CDR3 extends over 12 amino acids. CDR1 DFQATT and CDR2 SNEGSKA come from the germline V gene (reference sequence). Trimming shortened V by 3 bases and J by 9 bases, and 12 bases separated the two germline ends. CDR3 sequence reads: CSARGLRGEQFF. CDR3 nucleotide sequence: TGCAGTGCTAGGGGCCTGCGGGGTGAGCAGTTCTTC.

This clonotype showed up many times. The chain employs TRBV27 and TRBJ2-3; 7 positions agree with TRBD2. CDR1 MNHEY and CDR2 SMNVEV come from the germline V gene (reference sequence). J gave up 2 bases and V 3 bases, and 5 bases lay outside the gene matches. This CDR3 region has 15 residues. The CDR3 spells CASSFWGRATDTQYF. The DNA for the CDR3 is TGTGCCAGCAGTTTTTGGGGGAGGGCCACAGATACGCAGTATTTT.

This clonotype was recorded many times. V usage is TRBV6-2 or TRBV6-3 and J usage is TRBJ2-5; 9 bases map to TRBD2. The CDR3 extends over 19 amino acids. CDR1 is MNHEY, CDR2 SVGEGT, per germline. The V and J ends lost 4 bases and 5 bases, in that order; junction bases with no gene match: 20. DNA for the CDR3: TGTGCCAGCAGTTTTGGAACTAGCGGGTCGCGTAGCGTCCAGGAGACCCAGTACTTC. This translates into CASSFGTSGSRSVQETQYF.

This clonotype was seen only a few times. The chain employs TRBV5-1 and TRBJ1-2; maybe TRBD1 (5 bases). Trimming took off 0 bases at V and 4 bases at J, with 13 bases between the two ends. CDR3 length: 15 residues. CDR1 and CDR2 (germline): SGHRS, YFSETQ. Here the CDR3 DNA reads TGCGCCAGCAGCTTGGGGACCCAGGGAGGCTATGGCTACACCTTC. It codes for CASSLGTQGGYGYTF.

Remarks on this clonotype: A much larger clone lies one base from this, so it may be a read error. As DNA, the CDR3 is TGTGCCAGCAGTGAAGGGAAAGGCGGGGGCACAGATACGCAGTATTTT. This translates into CASSEGKGGGTDTQYF. This chain uses TRBV6-4 with TRBJ2-3, with D tentatively TRBD2 (6 bases). This CDR3 spans 16 amino acids. The V end was cut by 3 bases, the J end by 1 base, with 14 bases between. CDR1 and CDR2 from the germline V gene are MRHNA and SNTAGT.

The sample holds a few counts of this clonotype. The chain has TRBV28 and TRBJ2-5; 10 bases fit TRBD2. CDR3 length: 16 amino acids. Germline V gene data show CDR1 as MDHEN and CDR2 as SYDVKM. Unmatched junction bases numbered 7, after V lost 4 bases and J lost 2 bases. The CDR3 coding sequence is TGTGCCAGCAGTTCCCCTCGACTAGCGGGTCAAGAGACCCAGTACTTC. Translated, it gives CASSSPRLAGQETQYF.

This clonotype was picked up a small number of times. The rearrangement uses TRBV20-1 and TRBJ2-7; 8 bases fit TRBD1. The germline V gene has CDR1 DFQATT and CDR2 SNEGSKA (reference sequence). After removal of 2 bases from V and 7 bases from J, the junction contained 10 bases not matched to a gene. The CDR3 has 14 residues. The CDR3, as DNA: TGCAGTGCTAGAACCGTGGGGACAGGTCGGGAGCAGTACTTC. Residues: CSARTVGTGREQYF.